One and the same sample provided the 13 T cell receptor beta chains below, sequenced in a study of T cell repertoires in cytomegalovirus infection. Their antigen targets remain unknown. TCRdb reprocessed the reads with MiXCR, giving one entry per CDR3 protein. Of around 340,000 distinct CDR3 sequences listed, under 35% are singletons. Sequences were derived from cultured PBMCs, sampled from culture after CMV antigen stimulation. These receptors came from a human donor in good health (CMV status not recorded). Some clones in this sample may be carry-over from other donors' samples.

There are a few counts of this clonotype. The rearrangement joins TRBV4-2 to TRBJ2-7, with D unresolved. Germline V gene lookup returns CDR1 LGHNA and CDR2 YNFKEQ. The CDR3 is 17 amino acids. V shed 1 base and J shed 0 bases, with 16 bases lying between them. The CDR3, as DNA: TGTGCCAGCAGCCAAGTCGGGCTCCCTGGTGTCTCCTACGAGCAGTACTTC. It is translated as CASSQVGLPGVSYEQYF.

This clonotype has a handful of counts. V is TRBV6-5 and J is TRBJ2-1; the D gene is possibly TRBD1 (5 bases). Trimming pared 6 bases from V and 5 bases from J, leaving 11 bases between. Germline CDR1 and CDR2: MNHEY and SVGAGI. The CDR3 consists of 13 residues. CDR3 bases: TGTGCCAGCAGATGGACACGGGACAATGAGCAGTTCTTC. This encodes CASRWTRDNEQFF.

V gene TRBV5-5 combines with J gene TRBJ2-7, with a tentative D call TRBD2 (5 bases). The CDR3 sequence is 16 residues long. Trimming stripped 1 base from V and 1 base from J, with 15 bases between. Germline V lookup: CDR1 SGHKS, CDR2 YYEKEE (reference sequence). DNA for the CDR3: TGTGCCAGCAGCTTGACGTATTCAGGACTTTCCTACGAGCAGTACTTC. Its translation is CASSLTYSGLSYEQYF.

This clonotype showed up just once. The rearrangement uses TRBV6-5 and TRBJ2-1, with a tentative D call TRBD2 (5 bases). Trimming cost V 2 bases and J 5 bases, with 16 bases left between them. The germline CDR1 and CDR2 sequences are MNHEY and SVGAGI. This CDR3 comprises 16 residues. CDR3 in DNA: TGTGCCAGCAGTTACCCACCCGGACTGAAACACAATGAGCAGTTCTTC. As protein: CASSYPPGLKHNEQFF.

The gene calls are TRBV28 and TRBJ1-5; D not resolved. The germline V gene has CDR1 MDHEN and CDR2 SYDVKM. V was cut by 3 bases and J by 8 bases, with 8 bases left in between. The CDR3 extends over 12 amino acids. The CDR3 DNA reads as TGTGCCAGCAGTTTCCAATTGGAGCCCCAGCATTTT. This translates into CASSFQLEPQHF.

The rearrangement joins TRBV20-1 to TRBJ2-5; 14 positions match TRBD2. With 1 base clipped from V and 5 bases from J, the junction kept 12 bases outside the gene matches. Per the germline V gene, CDR1 is DFQATT and CDR2 is SNEGSKA (reference sequence). The CDR3 has 18 residues. The chain's CDR3 is CSARVGLAGGKPKETQYF. CDR3 DNA sequence: TGCAGTGCTAGAGTAGGACTAGCGGGGGGCAAACCTAAGGAGACCCAGTACTTC.

Many counts were recorded for this clonotype. The chain couples TRBV7-2 to TRBJ2-1, with 8 bases matching TRBD2. Looked up from germline, CDR1 is SGHTA and CDR2 is FQGNSA. The CDR3 consists of 12 residues. J was trimmed by 9 bases and V by 11 bases; bases with no gene match: 9. CDR3: CAVASGWGEQFF. The CDR3 DNA reads as TGTGCCGTGGCTAGCGGGTGGGGTGAGCAGTTCTTC.

CDR3 protein: CASSSIGQEIYEQYF. The CDR3 DNA follows: TGTGCCAGCAGCTCAATAGGACAGGAAATCTACGAGCAGTACTTC. This chain connects TRBV7-2 to TRBJ2-7; TRBD1 agrees at 7 bases. This CDR3 is built from 15 residues. CDR1 SGHTA and CDR2 FQGNSA come from the germline V gene. The ends lost 4 bases at V and 3 bases at J; junction bases unmatched: 9. The full variable domain, completed using reference TRBV7-2 and TRBJ2-7, is GAGVSQSPSNKVTEKGKDVELRCDPISGHTALYWYRQSLGQGLEFLIYFQGNSAPDKSGLPSDRFSAERTGGSVSTLTIQRTQQEDSAVYLCASSSIGQEIYEQYFGPGTRLTVT.

At least ten counts were recorded for this clonotype. V and J are TRBV7-2 and TRBJ1-3; 9 nucleotides match TRBD1. The CDR3 contains 13 residues. V lost 1 base to trimming and J lost 8 bases; unmatched junction nucleotides: 0. CDR1 and CDR2 (germline): SGHTA, FQGNSA. The CDR3: CASSLGQGDTIYF. In nucleotides, the CDR3 is TGTGCCAGCAGCTTAGGACAGGGGGACACCATATATTTT.

This chain links TRBV19 with TRBJ2-1; 13 bases match TRBD2. With 5 bases clipped from V and 9 bases from J, the junction kept 4 bases outside the gene matches. Germline V gene data show CDR1 as LNHDA and CDR2 as SQIVND (reference sequence). This CDR3 comprises 14 residues. CDR3 DNA: TGTGCCAGTAGTTCGACTAGCGGGAGGCCTGAGCAGTTCTTC. This gives the protein CASSSTSGRPEQFF.

V gene TRBV25-1 combines with J gene TRBJ2-2, with 8 bases aligning to TRBD1. The trim removed 5 bases at V and 0 bases at J, leaving 2 bases unmatched. Germline-derived CDR1 and CDR2 are MGHDK and SYGVNS. The CDR3 spans 15 residues. The CDR3 region is CASSKQGANTGELFF. CDR3 nucleotide sequence: TGTGCCAGCAGTAAACAGGGGGCGAACACCGGGGAGCTGTTTTTT.

This clonotype has a single count. This chain links TRBV7-2 with TRBJ2-3; D gene uncertain. The germline CDR1 and CDR2 sequences are SGHTA and FQGNSA. There are 13 residues in the CDR3. V was shortened by 2 bases and J by 3 bases, with 6 bases between the two germline ends. The CDR3 region has the DNA TGTGCCAGCAGCTTACTAGTAACAGATACGCAGTATTTT. Translated: CASSLLVTDTQYF. The full variable domain, its missing parts supplied by reference TRBV7-2 and TRBJ2-3, is GAGVSQSPSNKVTEKGKDVELRCDPISGHTALYWYRQSLGQGLEFLIYFQGNSAPDKSGLPSDRFSAERTGGSVSTLTIQRTQQEDSAVYLCASSLLVTDTQYFGPGTRLTVL.

Only a few counts were recorded for this clonotype. This sequence joins TRBV14 and TRBJ2-5, with 9 positions matching TRBD2. The CDR3 runs 15 residues. V lost 6 bases and J lost 1; bases outside the gene matches: 6. Germline V CDR1 and CDR2: SGHDN, FVKESK. DNA for the CDR3: TGTGCCAGCAGAATCAGCGGGGGGCCCCAAGAGACCCAGTACTTC. Translation gives CASRISGGPQETQYF.